Below, one TCR beta chain is given with its context. This clonotype was seen more than once but under ten times. Its antigen remains undetermined. No qualities accompany the bases; no much larger clone lies one base away. The sample belongs to a study of human T cells and chemical hapten exposure (dated by TCRdb to 2020 to 2022). In terms of the full investigation: For sensitization, 2% DPC in acetone was applied to an approximately 2 cm by approximately 2 cm area of upper inner arm skin. Throughout the roughly 23-week study period, patients were also given weekly therapeutic DPC doses on the scalp. Patch testing was done on the upper back using Finn chambers containing 0.01% DPC, and results were scored after 6 days according to International Contact Dermatitis Research Group standards. The mostly female patient cohort included alopecia areata with under or over 50% scalp involvement, alopecia totalis and alopecia universalis. Libraries were pooled for sequencing, and per-sample TCR yields varied mainly because of small differences in library volumes within the pool. Peripheral blood TCR repertoire changes were tracked in vivo in alopecia patients during primary and secondary sensitization to the hapten diphenylcyclopropenone (DPC). Blood samples were taken from patients before sensitization (week 0) and at 2, 6 and about 24 weeks after DPC sensitization. For TCR sequencing, blood came from 25 to 35 alopecia patients at anywhere from one to four time points (pre-sensitization, 2, 6 and 24 weeks). The investigation overall reported the following: Significantly more large CDR3 similarity clusters were formed by expanded TCRs than by pre-sensitization or healthy control sets, consistent with antigen-driven responses. Patch test score was positively correlated with the number of PT1 expanded TCRs, with significance at thresholds 8, 16 and 32 but not at 4. All patients had alopecia, a presumed autoimmune disease, so their immune response might differ from that of healthy individuals. Repeated subsampling changed both the strength of the expansion versus patch-test correlation and the threshold at which that correlation became significant. The number of TCRs above 1 in 1000 frequency did not change with DPC sensitization; there was no evidence of global repertoire structure alterations.

The sample's time point label, decoded: patch test 1, 2 weeks after DPC sensitization. The treatment or condition label on this specimen signifies: therapeutic diphenylcyclopropenone sensitization with weekly scalp DPC. At every patch-test visit, the blood draw took place before the patch test was put on. Patients were eligible if aged 18 to 70, diagnosed with alopecia and judged suitable for DPC therapy, and pregnant patients were excluded. Total RNA was extracted from unfractionated whole blood that had been collected in Tempus Blood RNA tubes. Based on the germline V gene (reference sequence), the CDR1 and CDR2 sequences are LGHDT and YNNKEL. Spanning cysteine to phenylalanine, the CDR3 consists of 13 amino acids. The read is trimmed to its CDR3 DNA, 39 bases read in frame from base 1. V loses 1 base of germline sequence and J loses 1 base, and the interval between the two ends is 4 bases. Receptors were amplified or captured by RACE. TCRdb shows the sequencer as NextSeq 500. During library preparation, unique molecular identifiers were attached to individual cDNA molecules so that TCRs could be counted quantitatively and reproducibly. Both TCR alpha and TCR beta chains were sequenced from each blood RNA sample. Under the source paper's analysis protocol: Samples had a median of roughly 100,000 TCRs, with a range from roughly 23,224 to 700,000. V, J and CDR3 annotation of the TCR reads was carried out using the Decombinator software suite. Every sample was subsampled to the same number of TCRs (28,000) for the PS versus PT1 abundance plots. TCRs were defined as expanded if absent before sensitization and observed at least eight times at the 2-week time point. TCRdb applied fastp at Q25 and MiXCR to the public reads, then kept only in-frame beta chains. Merged by CDR3 protein, the rows form single entries marked with the most common genes and DNA. The V and J calls were not made by the authors but by TCRdb's processing. The sample records over 75,000 distinct CDR3 sequences, about 8% of which are singletons. The ten top clones hold 1.5% to 1.9% of the sample.

Sequencing was performed on whole blood, taken in connection with sensitization to the hapten diphenylcyclopropenone (DPC). The chain uses TRBV3-1 and TRBJ1-1; there is no confident call for the D gene. The TCR sequence derives from a woman aged 30 to 39 with alopecia areata. Some clones in this sample may be carry-over from other donors' samples. The CDR3 has the sequence CASSQAANTEAFF. The nucleotide sequence is given as TGTGCCAGCAGCCAAGCAGCGAACACTGAAGCTTTCTTT.